The rows below give T cell receptor beta chains drawn from one sample of a study of blood T cell repertoires in COVID-19. Using immunoSEQ multiplex PCR, the repertoire was profiled, and TCRdb retains in-frame clones only, with some absent. The sample comprises about 170,000 clones, approximately 86% of which are singletons, and just over 2.5% rests with the top ten. Material: peripheral blood. These receptors were taken from a woman over 75 with COVID-19, enrolled during active disease. Each CDR3 is given with its conserved first and last residue. Each record gives: J gene, D gene, V gene, clone size, CDR3 protein, CDR3 DNA. D genes are given only for firm matches. Not all rows give a size; the values are once, few, many and, for expanded clones, a class.

TRBJ2-7	-	TRBV15	-	CATSRVGQGGTEQYF	TGTGCCACCAGCAGAGTTGGACAGGGAGGGACCGAGCAGTACTTC
TRBJ2-2	-	TRBV5-4	-	CASSFVQGAGELFF	TGTGCCAGCAGCTTCGTACAGGGTGCCGGGGAGCTGTTTTTT
TRBJ2-2	TRBD2	TRBV28	few	CASSFYVLKGTSGRLTGELFF	TGTGCCAGCAGTTTTTATGTGCTGAAAGGGACTAGCGGGAGATTAACCGGGGAGCTGTTTTTT
TRBJ2-3	TRBD2	TRBV7-2	-	CASSPSGSGADTQYF	TGTGCCAGCAGCCCTAGCGGGAGTGGGGCAGATACGCAGTATTTT
TRBJ2-5	-	TRBV5-1	-	CASSLQGSSQETQYF	TGCGCCAGCAGCTTGCAGGGGAGTTCCCAAGAGACCCAGTACTTC
TRBJ2-7	TRBD2	TRBV4-3	-	CASSQDLGTSGYYEQYF	TGCGCCAGCAGCCAAGATCTGGGGACTAGCGGGTACTACGAGCAGTACTTC
TRBJ2-1	TRBD1	TRBV27	-	CASSSFSLGQGANEQFF	TGTGCCAGCAGTTCTTTTTCGTTGGGACAGGGGGCTAATGAGCAGTTCTTC
TRBJ1-4	-	TRBV7-2	-	CASSPSTGGDEKLFF	TGTGCCAGCAGCCCCAGTACGGGGGGAGATGAAAAACTGTTTTTT
TRBJ1-4	-	TRBV7-2	-	CASSLGFGGTNEKLFF	TGTGCCAGCAGCTTAGGTTTTGGGGGGACTAATGAAAAACTGTTTTTT
TRBJ1-1	TRBD1	TRBV9	-	CASSGRQGDTEAFF	TGTGCCAGCAGCGGGAGACAGGGGGACACTGAAGCTTTCTTT
TRBJ1-2	-	TRBV14	-	CASSPPGGPVYGYTF	TGTGCCAGCAGCCCACCCGGGGGACCTGTCTATGGCTACACCTTC
TRBJ1-3	-	TRBV18	-	CASSLKQGSGITIYF	TGTGCCAGCTCACTCAAACAGGGCTCTGGTATCACCATATATTTT
TRBJ2-7	TRBD1	TRBV19	-	CASSLTRGNEQYF	TGTGCCAGTAGTTTAACCAGGGGGAACGAGCAGTACTTC
TRBJ2-1	-	TRBV2	-	CASRYYGASYNEQFF	TGTGCCAGCAGATACTATGGGGCCTCCTACAATGAGCAGTTCTTC
TRBJ2-3	TRBD2	TRBV28	-	CASSSTTTSGRPDTQYF	TGTGCCAGCAGTTCGACTACGACTAGCGGGAGGCCAGATACGCAGTATTTT
TRBJ2-6	TRBD1	TRBV20-1	once	CSASGTGRGANVLTF	TGCAGTGCTAGTGGGACAGGCCGAGGGGCCAACGTCCTGACTTTC
TRBJ2-7	TRBD1	TRBV5-1	-	CASSPDRDEQYF	TGCGCCAGCAGCCCCGACAGGGACGAGCAGTACTTC
TRBJ2-1	TRBD2	TRBV5-1	-	CASSLGVAGPGAYNEQFF	TGCGCCAGCAGCCTTGGAGTAGCGGGCCCTGGGGCTTACAATGAGCAGTTCTTC
TRBJ2-1	TRBD2	TRBV7-8	-	CASSLIAGGPGDEQFF	TGTGCCAGCAGCTTAATAGCGGGAGGGCCCGGGGATGAGCAGTTCTTC
TRBJ2-7	TRBD1	TRBV4-3	-	CASSQSPAGTGTYEQYF	TGCGCCAGCAGCCAAAGCCCAGCCGGGACAGGCACCTACGAGCAGTACTTC
TRBJ1-2	TRBD1	TRBV28	-	CASRWTGGNYGYTF	TGTGCCAGCAGGTGGACAGGGGGAAACTATGGCTACACCTTC
TRBJ2-3	TRBD1	TRBV29-1	once	CSVGQGTDTQYF	TGCAGCGTGGGACAGGGCACAGATACGCAGTATTTT
TRBJ2-7	-	TRBV7-8	-	CASSLDWSVEQYF	TGTGCCAGCAGCTTAGACTGGTCGGTCGAGCAGTACTTC
TRBJ2-7	-	TRBV7-2	-	CASSPGGAFWEQYF	TGTGCCAGCAGCCCGGGGGGCGCCTTCTGGGAGCAGTACTTC
TRBJ2-5	TRBD1	TRBV5-4	-	CASSTGQGVATQYF	TGTGCCAGCAGCACCGGACAGGGGGTCGCGACCCAGTACTTC
TRBJ2-7	TRBD1	TRBV10-3	-	CAISEGQGVLKSYEQYF	TGTGCCATCAGTGAGGGGCAGGGGGTCCTGAAGTCCTACGAGCAGTACTTC
TRBJ1-1	TRBD1	TRBV28	few	CASRSGQGATEAFF	TGTGCCAGCAGGTCGGGACAGGGGGCCACTGAAGCTTTCTTT
TRBJ1-1	TRBD1	TRBV6-5	-	CASRPGTGGEAFF	TGTGCCAGCAGGCCGGGGACAGGGGGTGAAGCTTTCTTT
TRBJ1-4	TRBD1	TRBV19	-	CASSWTGGEKLFF	TGTGCCAGTAGTTGGACAGGGGGTGAAAAACTGTTTTTT
TRBJ1-3	-	TRBV18	-	CASSPQQGSGNTIYF	TGTGCCAGCTCACCGCAACAGGGCTCTGGAAACACCATATATTTT
TRBJ2-3	TRBD2	TRBV30	once	CAYRLAGWGTDTQYF	TGTGCCTACAGACTAGCGGGGTGGGGCACAGATACGCAGTATTTT
TRBJ1-4	-	TRBV12-3/TRBV12-4	-	CASGSGGEKLFF	TGTGCCAGCGGGTCGGGAGGTGAAAAACTGTTTTTT